The rows below give T cell receptor beta chains drawn from one sample of a study of blood T cell repertoires in COVID-19. The method was immunoSEQ multiplex PCR; TCRdb's version includes in-frame clones alone and lacks a portion of them. The sample includes approximately 170,000 clones, 88% of them seen just once. The specimen was PBMCs or T cells enriched from blood (not recorded which). All receptors derive from a woman between 18 and 29 years old who had recovered from COVID-19. CDR3s include the opening cysteine and the closing phenylalanine or tryptophan. A D gene is named only where the DNA matches it firmly. Clone size, where shown, is once, few, many, or a class for clones that have expanded.

J | V | D | size | DNA | CDR3
TRBJ1-5 | TRBV19 | TRBD1 | . | TGTGCCAGTAGTCCCGGGACAGTGAGGGATCAGCCCCAGCATTTT | CASSPGTVRDQPQHF
TRBJ1-2 | TRBV19 | . | . | TGTGCCAGTAGCTCTGACCTTTCGACAGCGCTCTATGGCTACACCTTC | CASSSDLSTALYGYTF
TRBJ2-1 | TRBV6-2/TRBV6-3 | TRBD2 | . | TGTGCCAGCAGCCGAAGCGGGGAGGAGCAGTTCTTC | CASSRSGEEQFF
TRBJ1-4 | TRBV11-2 | . | . | TGTGCCAGCAGCTTAGATCTAAGTGAAACTAATGAAAAACTGTTTTTT | CASSLDLSETNEKLFF
TRBJ1-6 | TRBV6-4 | TRBD1 | . | TGTGCCAGCAGTGAACAGGGGCCTGGTTCACCCCTCCACTTT | CASSEQGPGSPLHF
TRBJ2-5 | TRBV3-1/TRBV3-2 | . | . | TGTGCCAGCAGCCAAGATCGGCTAGCCCCAACGACCCAGTACTTC | CASSQDRLAPTTQYF
TRBJ2-1 | TRBV30 | . | . | TGTGCCTGGACAGGGTACAATGAGCAGTTCTTC | CAWTGYNEQFF
TRBJ1-4 | TRBV4-3 | . | few | TGCGCCAGCAGCCTCGGGACTAATGAAAAACTGTTTTTT | CASSLGTNEKLFF
TRBJ2-1 | TRBV10-3 | . | . | TGTGCCATCAGTGGCGAGAGGACAGTCATTTACAATGAGCAGTTCTTC | CAISGERTVIYNEQFF
TRBJ1-3 | TRBV5-1 | TRBD1 | . | TGCGCCAGCAGCGTACAGGGGACCTACTCTGGAAACACCATATATTTT | CASSVQGTYSGNTIYF
TRBJ2-1 | TRBV27 | . | . | TGTGCCAGCAGTTTTTCCAGTGGGGGCTACGGTGAGCAGTTCTTC | CASSFSSGGYGEQFF
TRBJ2-1 | TRBV12-2 | . | . | TGTGCAAGTCGCTTAGTGGCTCTGGGGGGTCTTGACCCACCAGACAATGAGCAGTTCTTC | CASRLVALGGLDPPDNEQFF
TRBJ1-1 | TRBV6-2/TRBV6-3 | . | . | TGTGCCAGCAGCCCGCCGGGAAAAACTGAAGCTTTCTTT | CASSPPGKTEAFF